This entry lists 26 T cell receptor beta chains sequenced from one sample in a study of response to subunit inactivated influenza vaccine. TCRdb ran MiXCR on the RT-PCR reads and lists one entry per CDR3 protein. The data show over 400,000 distinct CDR3 sequences, with around 9.9% seen just once and less than 15% held by the top ten. Here the sequenced sample was PBMCs from blood, taken roughly 48 days after vaccination. Receptors originate from a middle-aged man who received an inactivated influenza vaccine.

This clonotype has more than one count but fewer than ten. The chain has TRBV5-1 and TRBJ1-5; tentatively, D is TRBD1 (6 bases). Germline CDR1 is SGHRS and CDR2 is YFSETQ. CDR3 length equals 15 residues. V lost 0 bases and J 5 bases, leaving 12 bases between the germline ends. CDR3 in amino acids: CASSLGPAGDQPQHF. In nucleotides, the CDR3 is TGCGCCAGCAGCTTGGGGCCGGCAGGGGATCAGCCCCAGCATTTT.

The table lists this clonotype with a few counts. As DNA, the CDR3 is TGTGCCACCTCAGGGGGCGCCTATGGCTACACCTTC. Translating gives CATSGGAYGYTF. The genes are TRBV10-3 and TRBJ1-2; TRBD1 matches at 8 bases. V lost 10 bases to trimming and J lost 4 bases; unmatched junction nucleotides: 5. This CDR3 is 12 amino acids long. Germline loops: CDR1 ENHRY, CDR2 SYGVKD.

As regards this clonotype: This may arise from a read error, as a much more abundant clone is one base away. Here the CDR3 DNA reads TGTGCCAGCAGCTCCGTTAGCGCGGGGGGGCCGAAGACCCAGTACTTC. It is translated as CASSSVSAGGPKTQYF. V usage is TRBV7-9 and J usage is TRBJ2-5, with 9 bases aligning to TRBD2. This CDR3 contains 16 residues. Germline values: CDR1 SEHNR, CDR2 FQNEAQ (reference sequence). J lost 6 bases, V lost 4 bases, and 12 bases had no gene match.

The chain links TRBV7-4 to TRBJ2-1; 11 bases line up with TRBD2. The V and J ends lost 4 bases and 5 bases, in that order; junction bases with no gene match: 4. In germline, CDR1 is SGHVT, CDR2 SQSDAQ. The CDR3 covers 15 residues. This chain's CDR3 is CASSSGLAENNEQFF. CDR3 nucleotides: TGTGCCAGCAGCTCGGGACTAGCGGAAAACAATGAGCAGTTCTTC.

This clonotype was counted between two and nine times. The CDR3 is CASSPLGGTSGLYNEQFF. The CDR3 DNA reads TGTGCCAGCAGTCCCCTTGGGGGGACTAGCGGGCTCTACAATGAGCAGTTCTTC. The V and J genes are TRBV27 and TRBJ2-1, with 12 bases that match TRBD2. The CDR3 totals 18 residues. The germline CDR1 and CDR2 sequences are MNHEY and SMNVEV (reference sequence). Unmatched junction bases numbered 11, after V lost 5 bases and J lost 3 bases.

The table lists this clonotype with many counts. The rearrangement uses TRBV6-5 and TRBJ1-5; 7 bases map to TRBD1. The CDR3 totals 18 residues. Germline values: CDR1 MNHEY, CDR2 SVGAGI. The V gene end was trimmed by 0 bases and the J gene end by 0 bases; junction bases not matched to a gene: 8. CDR3: CASSYSDRNLYSNQPQHF. The CDR3 DNA reads TGTGCCAGCAGTTACTCGGACAGGAACTTATATAGCAATCAGCCCCAGCATTTT.

This clonotype was seen at least ten times. V gene TRBV5-5 combines with J gene TRBJ2-7; TRBD1 aligns across 7 bases. The CDR3 is made up of 15 amino acids. From germline, CDR1 is SGHKS and CDR2 YYEKEE (reference sequence). Trimming took 0 bases from V and 7 from J; bases not matched to a gene: 10. CDR3 sequence: CASSLEIGGTGEQYF. Here the CDR3 DNA reads TGTGCCAGCAGCTTGGAAATAGGGGGCACGGGGGAGCAGTACTTC.

V gene TRBV7-9 combines with J gene TRBJ2-7; TRBD1 is a possible D gene (5 bases). The CDR3 runs 14 residues. Germline CDR1 is SEHNR and CDR2 is FQNEAQ (reference sequence). Trimming pared 5 bases from V and 3 bases from J, leaving 14 bases between. The CDR3 loop is CASSPYQGHYEQYF. The CDR3 DNA is TGTGCCAGCAGCCCTTACCAAGGACACTACGAGCAGTACTTC.

The chain uses TRBV5-1 and TRBJ1-2; unclear D gene. CDR1 is SGHRS, CDR2 YFSETQ, per germline. The CDR3 sequence is 16 residues long. V was shortened by 4 bases and J by 0 bases, with 16 bases between the two germline ends. The CDR3 sequence: CASSIVYGKTNYGYTF. The DNA for the CDR3 is TGCGCCAGCAGCATCGTTTACGGGAAGACTAACTATGGCTACACCTTC.

V usage is TRBV2 and J usage is TRBJ2-1; no clear D. Germline CDR1 SNHLY, CDR2 FYNNEI. The CDR3 has 10 amino acids. Deletions cut 10 bases from V and 1 base from J, with 2 bases between. The CDR3 reads CATSYNEQFF. The CDR3 nucleotides are TGTGCCACTTCCTACAATGAGCAGTTCTTC.

This clonotype was recorded a few times. The chain uses TRBV20-1 and TRBJ2-3; 8 positions agree with TRBD2. J gave up 4 bases and V 0 bases, and 6 bases lay outside the gene matches. Per the germline V gene, CDR1 is DFQATT and CDR2 is SNEGSKA (reference sequence). This CDR3 is 15 amino acids long. The CDR3 here is CSARDPGLAPDTQYF. The CDR3 DNA reads as TGCAGTGCTAGAGATCCCGGACTAGCACCAGATACGCAGTATTTT.

The rearrangement links TRBV3-1 to TRBJ1-6, with TRBD1 as a possible D gene (5 bases). The CDR3 sequence is 16 residues long. Trimming removed 4 bases from V and 8 bases from J, with 18 bases in between. CDR1 and CDR2 from the germline V gene are LGHDT and YNNKEL (reference sequence). Here the CDR3 reads CASSLRRAMGDSPLHF. The CDR3 coding sequence is TGTGCCAGCAGCCTCCGAAGGGCTATGGGGGATTCACCCCTCCACTTT. The full variable domain, completed using reference TRBV3-1 and TRBJ1-6, is DTAVSQTPKYLVTQMGNDKSIKCEQNLGHDTMYWYKQDSKKFLKIMFSYNNKELIINETVPNRFSPKSPDKAHLNLHINSLELGDSAVYFCASSLRRAMGDSPLHFGNGTRLTVT.

In its sample, this clonotype was seen a few times. This chain joins TRBV5-1 and TRBJ2-1; 10 bases align to TRBD2. The CDR3 spans 15 residues. Germline values: CDR1 SGHRS, CDR2 YFSETQ. Trimming removed 4 bases from V and 10 bases from J; junction bases left unmatched: 11. In DNA form, the CDR3 reads TGCGCCAGCAGCCCCTCTAGCGGGAGTTGGAAGGAGCAGTTCTTC. It yields the protein CASSPSSGSWKEQFF.

This chain uses TRBV7-8 with TRBJ2-3; TRBD2 aligns across 9 bases. J lost 4 bases, V lost 5 bases, and 10 bases had no gene match. This CDR3 region has 16 residues. Germline assignment: CDR1 SGHVS and CDR2 FQNEAQ. The CDR3 sequence is CASSGGAGGRSDTQYF. The CDR3 DNA sequence: TGTGCCAGCAGCGGTGGGGCGGGAGGGCGGTCAGATACGCAGTATTTT.

Ten or more counts support this clonotype. The chain is built from TRBV5-5 and TRBJ2-2; D is uncertain. The CDR3 extends over 14 amino acids. CDR1 SGHKS and CDR2 YYEKEE come from the germline V gene (reference sequence). Trimming left V 3 bases short and J 0 bases short, with 6 bases between. The CDR3 bases are TGTGCCAGCAGCTGGGTCGCGAACACCGGGGAGCTGTTTTTT. Translating it yields CASSWVANTGELFF.

This clonotype was detected a few times. The chain links TRBV9 to TRBJ2-1; 7 bases are shared with TRBD2. The CDR3 is 14 amino acids. V lost 0 bases to trimming and J lost 5 bases; unmatched junction nucleotides: 2. Germline CDR1 is SGDLS and CDR2 is YYNGEE. DNA for the CDR3: TGTGCCAGCAGCGTAGGGGGGGGTAACAATGAGCAGTTCTTC. Translated: CASSVGGGNNEQFF. The variable domain in full, completed from reference TRBV9 and TRBJ2-1, reads DSGVTQTPKHLITATGQRVTLRCSPRSGDLSVYWYQQSLDQGLQFLIQYYNGEERAKGNILERFSAQQFPDLHSELNLSSLELGDSALYFCASSVGGGNNEQFFGPGTRLTVL.

The chain has TRBV4-3 and TRBJ2-1, with D uncertain. V shed 1 base and J shed 15 bases, with 16 bases lying between them. The germline V gene has CDR1 LGHNA and CDR2 YSLEER. The CDR3 loop spans 13 amino acids. The CDR3 sequence is CASSQGLGKGRFF. The CDR3, as DNA: TGCGCCAGCAGCCAAGGGTTGGGCAAGGGTAGGTTCTTC.

The chain uses TRBV7-9 and TRBJ2-7; D possibly matches TRBD1 or TRBD2 (5 bases each). Per the germline V gene, CDR1 is SEHNR and CDR2 is FQNEAQ (reference sequence). The CDR3 covers 14 residues. V lost 5 bases, J lost 2 bases, and 13 bases lay in between. The CDR3 DNA follows: TGTGCCAGCAGCCGCCGGGACGACCCCTACGAGCAGTACTTC. Protein: CASSRRDDPYEQYF.

This clonotype was counted at least ten times. In DNA, the CDR3 is TGTGCCAGCGGGGGGTACAATGAGCAGTTCTTC. Its translation: CASGGYNEQFF. The chain joins TRBV10-3 to TRBJ2-1; 8 nucleotides line up with TRBD2. The ends lost 10 bases at V and 4 bases at J; junction bases unmatched: 0. Looked up from germline, CDR1 is ENHRY and CDR2 is SYGVKD. The CDR3 has 11 amino acids.

This clonotype showed up just a few times. The gene calls are TRBV4-1 and TRBJ1-1; D uncertain. Trimming took 2 bases from V and 4 from J, leaving 11 bases between them. CDR3 length equals 14 residues. Germline CDR1 reads MGHRA; CDR2 reads YSYEKL. For the CDR3, the DNA is TGCGCCAGCAGCCAACCTCTTAGCGGCACTGAAGCTTTCTTT. This translates into CASSQPLSGTEAFF.

This clonotype was recorded many times. The rearrangement uses TRBV12-3 or TRBV12-4 and TRBJ2-1; the D gene is possibly TRBD2 (6 bases). V was cut by 6 bases and J by 9 bases, with 21 bases left in between. This CDR3 contains 15 residues. DNA for the CDR3: TGTGCCAGCAGGCGACCGGGACTTAGCACGGGTGAGCAGTTCTTC. Translation gives CASRRPGLSTGEQFF.

This clonotype has a handful of counts. CDR3 sequence: CASSLPGTTEAFF. The DNA of the CDR3 is TGTGCCAGCAGCTTACCGGGTACCACTGAAGCTTTCTTT. This chain connects TRBV7-3 to TRBJ1-1; no clear D. Per germline, CDR1 SGHTA and CDR2 FQGTGA. This CDR3 has 13 amino acids. V lost 2 bases, J lost 4 bases, and 8 bases lay in between.

This clonotype has a handful of counts. The rearrangement uses TRBV5-6 and TRBJ2-4; D is undetermined. Looked up from germline, CDR1 is SGHDT and CDR2 is YYEEEE. Trimming took off 1 base at V and 1 base at J, with 12 bases between the two ends. The CDR3 runs to 16 residues. CDR3 DNA sequence: TGTGCCAGCAGCTTGACCCGGATGGAGGCCAAAAACATTCAGTACTTC. Encoded protein: CASSLTRMEAKNIQYF. The variable domain in full, with the rest retrieved from reference TRBV5-6 and TRBJ2-4, is DAGVTQSPTHLIKTRGQQVTLRCSPKSGHDTVSWYQQALGQGPQFIFQYYEEEERQRGNFPDRFSGHQFPNYSSELNVNALLLGDSALYLCASSLTRMEAKNIQYFGAGTRLSVL.

This clonotype occurred many times. The V and J genes are TRBV6-2 or TRBV6-3 and TRBJ2-2; TRBD1 agrees at 8 bases. CDR1 and CDR2 (germline): MNHEY, SVGEGT. This CDR3 comprises 17 residues. After removal of 3 bases from V and 0 bases from J, the junction contained 6 bases not matched to a gene. CDR3 nucleotide sequence: TGTGCCAGCAGTTATGTGACGGGACAGGCGAACACCGGGGAGCTGTTTTTT. Translation: CASSYVTGQANTGELFF.

This clonotype was detected ten times or more. The rearrangement uses TRBV9 and TRBJ2-6; 7 nucleotides align to TRBD1. The J segment lost 2 bases and the V segment lost 3 bases, leaving 5 bases of the junction unmatched. This CDR3 comprises 16 residues. From germline, CDR1 is SGDLS and CDR2 YYNGEE. In DNA, the CDR3 is TGTGCCAGCAGCGATCGACAGGGAGCTGGGGCCAACGTCCTGACTTTC. The encoded protein is CASSDRQGAGANVLTF.

V gene TRBV20-1 combines with J gene TRBJ2-3; D gene uncertain. CDR1 is DFQATT, CDR2 SNEGSKA, per germline (reference sequence). The CDR3 runs to 14 residues. V lost 0 bases and J 0 bases, leaving 7 bases between the germline ends. The CDR3 region is CSARDRYSTDTQYF. The CDR3 coding sequence is TGCAGTGCTAGAGATCGTTATAGCACAGATACGCAGTATTTT.